Listed here is a single T cell receptor (beta chain). Germline-derived CDR1 and CDR2 are MNHEY and SVGEGT. V shed 8 bases and J 5 bases; nucleotides not matched to a gene: 8. This CDR3 is 14 amino acids long. TCRdb redid the calling of the PCR reads with MiXCR, one entry per CDR3 protein. Of around 320,000 distinct CDR3 sequences listed, about 22% are singletons. The sample is drawn from a study of molecular identifiers for immune sequencing clone quantification. CD8+CD4-CCR7+CD45RA+ sorting gave the naive CD8 T cells. The sequence was collected from a human donor in good health. Some libraries in this study had Jurkat cell RNA spiked in. Sequencing was carried out using naive CD8+ T cells from blood, with Jurkat cell RNA spiked in. Subset described: FACS-sorted CD8+CD4-CCR7+CD45RA+ naive T cells. The chain is built from TRBV6-2 or TRBV6-3 and TRBJ1-5; 8 bases align to TRBD1. The CDR3 nucleotides are TGTGCCAGCTCCCGGACAGGGCCATATCAGCCCCAGCATTTT. It codes for CASSRTGPYQPQHF.